Listed below are T cell receptor beta chains from one sample, sequenced in a study of shared clonotypes between healthy human individuals. The table came from immunoSEQ multiplex PCR; TCRdb's copy has only in-frame clones and leaves some out. The data show around 1.9 million clones, with roughly 91% seen just once and 1.7% held by the top ten. Sequenced sample: naive CD8+ T cells from PBMCs. These receptors were obtained from a young man in good health. Some clones in this sample may be carry-over from other donors' samples. Both conserved end residues are part of each CDR3. A D gene is named only where the DNA matches it firmly. Only some rows state a clone size, as once, few, many or a class for expanded clones.

TRBV6-5,TRBJ2-5,13,NA,once,CASIGPGKETQYF,TGTGCCAGCATTGGACCAGGGAAAGAGACCCAGTACTTC
TRBV7-6,TRBJ1-3,14,NA,NA,CASSTLNSGNTIYF,TGTGCCAGCAGCACCTTAAACTCTGGAAACACCATATATTTT
TRBV7-9,TRBJ2-5,13,NA,NA,CASSIPGAETQYF,TGTGCCAGCAGCATCCCGGGGGCAGAGACCCAGTACTTC
TRBV6-6,TRBJ1-5,16,NA,NA,CASSEDLGVGNQPQHF,TGTGCCAGCAGCGAGGACCTGGGGGTTGGCAATCAGCCCCAGCATTTT
TRBV27,TRBJ2-7,14,TRBD1,NA,CASSPRQGTYEQYF,TGTGCCAGCAGTCCCCGACAGGGAACCTACGAGCAGTACTTC
TRBV6-1,TRBJ2-5,14,TRBD1,NA,CASGTGVYSETQYF,TGTGCCAGCGGGACAGGGGTTTACTCAGAGACCCAGTACTTC
TRBV5-6,TRBJ2-3,15,TRBD2,NA,CASSLGGRAGDTQYF,TGTGCCAGCAGCTTGGGCGGGAGGGCCGGGGATACGCAGTATTTT
TRBV7-8,TRBJ1-5,16,TRBD1,NA,CASSQTGTVASQPQHF,TGTGCCAGCAGCCAAACCGGGACAGTTGCCTCGCAGCCCCAGCATTTT
TRBV9,TRBJ2-2,15,NA,NA,CASSVTGYSTGELFF,TGTGCCAGCAGCGTTACAGGGTATAGCACCGGGGAGCTGTTTTTT
TRBV27,TRBJ2-2,17,TRBD1,NA,CASTTRRDRGNTGELFF,TGTGCCAGCACCACTCGGAGGGACAGGGGGAACACCGGGGAGCTGTTTTTT
TRBV7-6,TRBJ2-3,12,NA,NA,CASSWGTDTQYF,TGTGCCAGCAGCTGGGGTACAGATACGCAGTATTTT
TRBV27,TRBJ2-7,14,NA,NA,CASKGIGDFYEQYF,TGTGCCAGCAAGGGTATTGGGGATTTCTACGAGCAGTACTTC
TRBV5-4,TRBJ2-1,17,TRBD2,NA,CASSGGTSGRAYNEQFF,TGTGCCAGCAGCGGGGGGACTAGCGGGAGAGCTTACAATGAGCAGTTCTTC
TRBV13,TRBJ2-7,13,TRBD2,NA,CASRASGGYEQYF,TGTGCCAGCAGGGCTAGCGGGGGTTACGAGCAGTACTTC
TRBV19,TRBJ1-1,14,NA,NA,CASSLLSRGTEAFF,TGTGCCAGTTCCCTCCTGTCGAGGGGCACTGAAGCTTTCTTT
TRBV5-4,TRBJ1-1,11,TRBD1,few,CASSPGTGAFF,TGTGCCAGCAGCCCCGGGACAGGAGCTTTCTTT
TRBV6-6,TRBJ1-4,14,NA,NA,CASSYWGQNEKLFF,TGTGCCAGCAGTTATTGGGGTCAAAATGAAAAACTGTTTTTT
TRBV10-3,TRBJ2-3,15,TRBD1,NA,CAIRKRTGSTDTQYF,TGTGCCATCAGAAAAAGGACAGGCTCCACAGATACGCAGTATTTT
TRBV29-1,TRBJ2-5,14,NA,NA,CSVASGAVLETQYF,TGCAGCGTTGCCAGCGGAGCTGTTCTGGAGACCCAGTACTTC
TRBV10-3,TRBJ2-1,16,NA,NA,CAISELEGKPYNEQFF,TGTGCCATCAGTGAGTTGGAGGGAAAACCTTACAATGAGCAGTTCTTC
TRBV7-9,TRBJ2-1,17,NA,NA,CASSPRSDSSSYNEQFF,TGTGCCAGCAGCCCAAGGTCGGACAGTTCCTCCTACAATGAGCAGTTCTTC
TRBV19,TRBJ2-1,15,NA,once,CASSRGFASYNEQFF,TGTGCCAGTAGTCGGGGATTCGCCTCCTACAATGAGCAGTTCTTC
TRBV28,TRBJ1-5,13,TRBD1,NA,CASRADRGQPQHF,TGTGCCAGCAGGGCGGACAGGGGCCAGCCCCAGCATTTT
TRBV6-1,TRBJ1-5,10,NA,few,CASSEFGQHF,TGTGCCAGCAGTGAATTCGGCCAGCATTTT
TRBV11-1,TRBJ2-1,15,NA,NA,CASSLGRGGHNEQFF,TGTGCCAGCAGCTTAGGCAGGGGAGGCCACAATGAGCAGTTCTTC
TRBV7-2,TRBJ1-5,15,NA,NA,CASSVGTLTNQPQHF,TGTGCCAGCAGCGTGGGGACACTCACAAATCAGCCCCAGCATTTT
TRBV7-9,TRBJ2-1,15,NA,NA,CASSLSLTGNNEQFF,TGTGCCAGCAGCTTATCCCTGACAGGCAACAATGAGCAGTTCTTC
TRBV11-2,TRBJ2-6,15,NA,NA,CASSLGGSGANVLTF,TGTGCCAGCAGCTTAGGAGGGTCTGGGGCCAACGTCCTGACTTTC